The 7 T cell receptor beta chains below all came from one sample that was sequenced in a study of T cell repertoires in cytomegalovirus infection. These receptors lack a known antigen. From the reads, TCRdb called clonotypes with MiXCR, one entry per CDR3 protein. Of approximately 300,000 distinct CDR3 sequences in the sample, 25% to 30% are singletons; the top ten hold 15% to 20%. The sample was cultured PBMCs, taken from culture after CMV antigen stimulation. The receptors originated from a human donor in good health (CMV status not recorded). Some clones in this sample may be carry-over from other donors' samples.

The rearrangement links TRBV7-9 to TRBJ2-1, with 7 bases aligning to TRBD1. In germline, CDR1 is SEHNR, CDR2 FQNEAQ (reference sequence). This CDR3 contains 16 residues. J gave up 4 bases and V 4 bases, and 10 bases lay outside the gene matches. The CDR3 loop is CASSSVLGGRYNEQFF. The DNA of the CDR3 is TGTGCCAGCAGCTCTGTTCTAGGGGGCAGGTACAATGAGCAGTTCTTC.

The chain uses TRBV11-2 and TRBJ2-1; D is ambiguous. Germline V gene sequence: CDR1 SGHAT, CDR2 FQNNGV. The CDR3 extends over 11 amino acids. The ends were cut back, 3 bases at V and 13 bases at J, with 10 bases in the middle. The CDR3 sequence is CASSFGVAQFF. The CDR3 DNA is TGTGCCAGCAGCTTCGGAGTAGCCCAGTTCTTC. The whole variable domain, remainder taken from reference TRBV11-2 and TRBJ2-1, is EAGVAQSPRYKIIEKRQSVAFWCNPISGHATLYWYQQILGQGPKLLIQFQNNGVVDDSQLPKDRFSAERLKGVDSTLKIQPAKLEDSAVYLCASSFGVAQFFGPGTRLTVL.

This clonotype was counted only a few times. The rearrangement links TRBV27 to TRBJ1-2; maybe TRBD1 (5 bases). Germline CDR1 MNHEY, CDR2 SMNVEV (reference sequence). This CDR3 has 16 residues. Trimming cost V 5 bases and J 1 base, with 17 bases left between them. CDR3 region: CASSHLTETYNYGYTF. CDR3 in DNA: TGTGCCAGCAGTCACCTGACAGAGACTTATAACTATGGCTACACCTTC.

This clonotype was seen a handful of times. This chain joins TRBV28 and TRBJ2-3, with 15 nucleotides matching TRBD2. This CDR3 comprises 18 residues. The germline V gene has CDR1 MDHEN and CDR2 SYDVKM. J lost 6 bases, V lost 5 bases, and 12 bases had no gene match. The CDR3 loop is CASSRTSGRAVFGDTQYF. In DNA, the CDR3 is TGTGCCAGCAGTAGGACTAGCGGGAGGGCCGTCTTTGGTGATACGCAGTATTTT.

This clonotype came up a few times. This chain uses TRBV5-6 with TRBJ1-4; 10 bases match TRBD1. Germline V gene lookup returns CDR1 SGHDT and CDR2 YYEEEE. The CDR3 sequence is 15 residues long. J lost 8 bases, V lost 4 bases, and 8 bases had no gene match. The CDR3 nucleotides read TGTGCCAGCAGCCTTGGGACAGGGGTAGGGGAAAAACTGTTTTTT. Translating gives CASSLGTGVGEKLFF.

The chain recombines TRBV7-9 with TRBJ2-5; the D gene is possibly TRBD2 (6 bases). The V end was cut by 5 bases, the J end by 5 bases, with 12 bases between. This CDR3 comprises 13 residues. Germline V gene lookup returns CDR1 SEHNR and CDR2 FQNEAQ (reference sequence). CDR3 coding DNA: TGTGCCAGCAGCCAGGCGGGGTCGGAGACCCAGTACTTC. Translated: CASSQAGSETQYF.

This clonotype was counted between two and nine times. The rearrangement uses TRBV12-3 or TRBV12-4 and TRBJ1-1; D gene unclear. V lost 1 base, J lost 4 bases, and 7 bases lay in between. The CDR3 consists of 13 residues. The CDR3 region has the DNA TGTGCCAGCAGTTTAGGGGCTAGCACTGAAGCTTTCTTT. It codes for CASSLGASTEAFF.